The 19 T cell receptor beta chains listed next were all sequenced from one sample in a study of T cells in localized non-small cell lung cancer. Profiling relied on immunoSEQ multiplex PCR, and the TCRdb table lists in-frame clones only, not all of them. The data contain around 3,600 clones, roughly a quarter of them singletons. The sample in question was lung tumor tissue, obtained before any cancer treatment. These receptor sequences come from a woman aged 40 to 75 with stage I lung adenocarcinoma.

The chain carries TRBV19 and TRBJ1-2; the D is unclear. V shed 5 bases and J shed 2 bases, with 12 bases lying between them. The CDR3 has 14 residues. Germline V lookup: CDR1 LNHDA, CDR2 SQIVND (reference sequence). This CDR3 reads CASSLGPGNYGYTF. The CDR3 nucleotides are TGTGCCAGTAGTCTTGGTCCCGGCAACTATGGCTACACCTTC.

This clone was counted only a few times. The chain couples TRBV4-1 to TRBJ1-5, with D uncertain. CDR3 size: 15 residues. CDR1 is MGHRA and CDR2 is YSYEKL in the germline V gene. The V gene lost 0 bases and the J gene lost 6 bases, with 12 bases spanning the gap. The CDR3 DNA sequence: TGCGCCAGCAGCCAAGATATCGGTGAGAGTCAGCCCCAGCATTTT. This encodes CASSQDIGESQPQHF.

V and J are TRBV5-1 and TRBJ1-1, with D possibly matching TRBD1 (5 bases). Trimming pared 2 bases from V and 2 bases from J, leaving 10 bases between. The CDR3 loop spans 14 amino acids. Looked up from germline, CDR1 is SGHRS and CDR2 is YFSETQ. This CDR3 reads CASSFWDANTEAFF. Written as DNA, the CDR3 is TGCGCCAGCAGCTTTTGGGACGCTAACACTGAAGCTTTCTTT.

Only a few counts were recorded for this clone. J is TRBJ1-6 and V is TRBV11-3; D is ambiguous. Trimming pared 5 bases from V and 13 bases from J, leaving 24 bases between. The V gene's germline CDR1 is SGHNT and CDR2 YENEEA. This CDR3 is built from 16 residues. The chain's CDR3 is CASSLSPSEVELPLHF. DNA of the CDR3: TGTGCCAGCAGCCTATCCCCATCCGAGGTTGAACTTCCCCTCCACTTT.

A few counts support this clone. This rearrangement joins TRBV4-1 to TRBJ1-4; no definite D call. CDR1 and CDR2 (germline): MGHRA, YSYEKL. With 1 base removed from V and 8 bases from J, the gap between germline ends came to 11 bases. The CDR3 loop spans 14 amino acids. The CDR3 spells CASSQGPGAEKLFF. For the CDR3, the DNA is TGCGCCAGCAGCCAAGGCCCGGGCGCCGAAAAACTGTTTTTT.

A few counts support this clone. The chain couples TRBV7-6 to TRBJ2-5, with 7 nucleotides matching TRBD2. CDR1 is SGHVS and CDR2 is FNYEAQ in the germline V gene. Unmatched junction bases numbered 9, after V lost 4 bases and J lost 4 bases. This CDR3 is 15 amino acids long. In nucleotides, the CDR3 is TGTGCCAGCAGCTGGGGGGGTCTAAGGGGAGAGACCCAGTACTTC. It translates to CASSWGGLRGETQYF.

Note on this clone: This sample includes further DNA sequences coding for the same CDR3. J is TRBJ1-1 and V is TRBV18, with D hard to call. V was shortened by 5 bases and J by 0 bases, with 7 bases between the two germline ends. This CDR3 has 13 amino acids. Germline assignment: CDR1 KGHSH and CDR2 LQKENI. The CDR3 DNA follows: TGTGCCAGCTCAGGTGACATGAACACTGAAGCTTTCTTT. This codes for CASSGDMNTEAFF.

V and J are TRBV11-3 and TRBJ2-2, with D unresolved. This CDR3 is 16 amino acids long. Trimming removed 2 bases at V and 6 bases at J, with 16 bases between. Germline V gene sequence: CDR1 SGHNT, CDR2 YENEEA. CDR3: CASSLRTSVLPGELFF. The DNA for the CDR3 is TGTGCCAGCAGCTTAAGGACCTCGGTCCTCCCCGGGGAGCTGTTTTTT.

This clone is termed medium-sized. The chain has TRBV6-8 and TRBJ2-3; TRBD1 matches 8 bases. The CDR3 runs to 16 residues. After removal of 6 bases from V and 3 bases from J, the junction contained 11 bases not matched to a gene. Germline V lookup: CDR1 MNHGY, CDR2 SAAAGT. CDR3 in DNA: TGTGCCAGCAGACTACAGACAGGGGTAACGACAGATACGCAGTATTTT. Its protein is CASRLQTGVTTDTQYF.

CDR3 loop: CASSLAGRGANVLTF. CDR3 coding DNA: TGTGCCAGCTCACTCGCAGGGCGTGGGGCCAACGTCCTGACTTTC. The chain recombines TRBV18 with TRBJ2-6; possibly TRBD1 for D (5 bases). Germline V gives CDR1 KGHSH, CDR2 LQKENI. The length of the CDR3 is 15 residues. V was cut by 4 bases and J by 3 bases, with 10 bases left in between.

This clone has just a few counts. Here the CDR3 reads CASRLSARAVSNQPQHF. CDR3 sequence (DNA): TGTGCCAGCCGACTGTCCGCCAGGGCCGTAAGCAATCAGCCCCAGCATTTT. The chain is built from TRBV19 and TRBJ1-5, with TRBD1 as a possible D gene (5 bases). The V end was cut by 9 bases, the J end by 1 base, with 22 bases between. The CDR3 is 17 residues long. In germline, CDR1 is LNHDA, CDR2 SQIVND (reference sequence).

V is TRBV19 and J is TRBJ1-1, with no clear D. Between the trimmed V and J ends, which lost 1 base and 1 base, there was a span of 13 bases. The CDR3 covers 16 residues. CDR1 and CDR2 (germline): LNHDA, SQIVND (reference sequence). CDR3 DNA sequence: TGTGCCAGTAGTATAGGAGAACTATTTGGGAACACTGAAGCTTTCTTT. This sequence encodes CASSIGELFGNTEAFF.

This clone was counted a few times. The genes are TRBV6-8 and TRBJ1-1; D perhaps matches TRBD1 (5 bases). This CDR3 region has 15 residues. From germline, CDR1 is MNHGY and CDR2 SAAAGT. V lost 6 bases and J 0 bases, leaving 14 bases between the germline ends. The CDR3 spells CASSPRGKMNTEAFF. Here the CDR3 DNA reads TGTGCCAGCAGCCCCCGGGGGAAGATGAACACTGAAGCTTTCTTT.

This clone was observed a handful of times. The V gene is TRBV9, the J gene TRBJ1-3; D unclear. The germline V gene encodes CDR1 SGDLS and CDR2 YYNGEE. Trimming stripped 0 bases from V and 0 bases from J, with 4 bases between. This CDR3 is 14 amino acids long. The CDR3 nucleotides are TGTGCCAGCAGCGTAGAAATCTCTGGAAACACCATATATTTT. Amino acid sequence: CASSVEISGNTIYF.

The V call is TRBV5-1, the J call TRBJ2-3; 8 bases are a match to TRBD1. V shed 4 bases and J 2 bases; nucleotides not matched to a gene: 12. There are 17 residues in the CDR3. Germline CDR1 SGHRS, CDR2 YFSETQ. The CDR3 loop is CASSQARGTGSTDTQYF. The CDR3 DNA follows: TGCGCCAGCAGCCAAGCCCGGGGGACAGGCTCCACAGATACGCAGTATTTT.

In this sample, this clone turned up many times. The chain employs TRBV11-3 and TRBJ1-4, with TRBD1 identical over 9 bases. This CDR3 region has 15 residues. Germline V gene sequence: CDR1 SGHNT, CDR2 YENEEA. V shed 5 bases and J 4 bases; nucleotides not matched to a gene: 5. The CDR3 spells CASSERQGGNEKLFF. The CDR3 nucleotides are TGTGCCAGCAGCGAAAGACAGGGGGGTAATGAAAAACTGTTTTTT.

This clone has more than one count but fewer than ten. The V and J genes are TRBV29-1 and TRBJ2-7; D is perhaps TRBD2 (6 bases). Trimming removed 6 bases from V and 6 bases from J, with 15 bases in between. The CDR3 sequence is 12 residues long. Germline-derived CDR1 and CDR2 are SQVTM and ANQGSEA. The CDR3 coding sequence is TGCAGCGTGGGGGACTTCGACGGCGAGCAGTACTTC. This translates into CSVGDFDGEQYF.

This clone has a handful of counts. V gene TRBV6-8 combines with J gene TRBJ2-3; 15 bases match TRBD2. The trim removed 5 bases at V and 4 bases at J, leaving 1 base unmatched. CDR1 is MNHGY and CDR2 is SAAAGT in the germline V gene. CDR3 length: 15 residues. The CDR3 spells CASSGLAGGPDTQYF. The CDR3, as DNA: TGTGCCAGCAGTGGACTAGCGGGGGGGCCAGATACGCAGTATTTT.

This chain connects TRBV10-3 to TRBJ2-3; tentatively, D is TRBD2 (5 bases). The V gene's germline CDR1 is ENHRY and CDR2 SYGVKD. This CDR3 contains 16 residues. Between the trimmed V and J ends, which lost 0 bases and 5 bases, there was a span of 15 bases. CDR3 sequence reads: CAISESKVRVGDTQYF. The CDR3 coding sequence is TGTGCCATCAGTGAGTCGAAGGTGCGGGTAGGAGATACGCAGTATTTT.